The 18 T cell receptor beta chains given below trace back to one sample, sequenced in a study of blood T cell repertoires in COVID-19. Data came from immunoSEQ multiplex PCR; TCRdb stores just in-frame clones and leaves some out. Among some 520,000 clones, approximately 92% were seen once, and the ten largest hold around 0.95%. Sequenced sample: peripheral blood. The receptors were sampled from a man between 18 and 35 years old with COVID-19, enrolled during active disease.

This clone turned up a few times. The CDR3 sequence: CASSRSVSGELFF. As DNA, the CDR3 is TGTGCCAGCAGCCGGTCGGTTTCCGGGGAGCTGTTTTTT. The rearrangement uses TRBV14 and TRBJ2-2; D remains ambiguous. Germline V gene lookup returns CDR1 SGHDN and CDR2 FVKESK. Trimming took 4 bases from V and 6 from J, leaving 9 bases between them. CDR3 length equals 13 residues.

The chain links TRBV30 to TRBJ1-5; TRBD1 agrees at 9 bases. Germline trimming cut 2 bases from V and 5 bases from J; bases unmatched to any gene: 4. From germline, CDR1 is GTSNPN and CDR2 SVGIG (reference sequence). The CDR3 is made up of 14 amino acids. In DNA form, the CDR3 reads TGTGCCTGGAGTACGGGACAGGGCGATCAGCCCCAGCATTTT. Its protein product is CAWSTGQGDQPQHF.

The CDR3 DNA follows: TGCGCCAGCAGCCAAATTGCGGCCGAGGGCGAACAGCCCCAGCATTTT. Translating gives CASSQIAAEGEQPQHF. The J gene is TRBJ1-5, the V gene TRBV4-1, with D uncertain. V lost 2 bases and J 7 bases, leaving 18 bases between the germline ends. From germline, CDR1 is MGHRA and CDR2 YSYEKL. This CDR3 spans 16 amino acids.

The chain uses TRBV29-1 and TRBJ2-5; a possible D gene is TRBD1 (5 bases). The CDR3 covers 12 residues. V lost 6 bases and J 0 bases, leaving 8 bases between the germline ends. CDR1 is SQVTM and CDR2 is ANQGSEA in the germline V gene. The CDR3 spells CSVRQYQETQYF. The CDR3 nucleotides are TGCAGCGTGAGACAGTACCAAGAGACCCAGTACTTC.

V gene TRBV11-2 combines with J gene TRBJ1-1; D is uncertain. The CDR3 runs 13 residues. From germline, CDR1 is SGHAT and CDR2 FQNNGV. The V gene lost 5 bases and the J gene lost 5 bases, with 12 bases spanning the gap. CDR3: CASSAEQATEAFF. CDR3 coding DNA: TGTGCCAGCAGCGCAGAGCAGGCGACTGAAGCTTTCTTT.

The CDR3 sequence is CASSLSTNEQFF. DNA for the CDR3: TGTGCCAGCAGTTTATCAACTAATGAGCAGTTCTTC. The chain has TRBV27 and TRBJ2-1; D is uncertain. This CDR3 has 12 residues. Trimming left V 0 bases short and J 7 bases short, with 4 bases between. Germline CDR1 MNHEY, CDR2 SMNVEV (reference sequence).

Comment on this clone: This CDR3 is also generated by other DNA sequences in the sample. The chain employs TRBV7-9 and TRBJ2-3; a weak D match, TRBD2 (7 bases). V was shortened by 3 bases and J by 2 bases, with 9 bases between the two germline ends. This CDR3 has 14 amino acids. Germline assignment: CDR1 SEHNR and CDR2 FQNEAQ (reference sequence). The CDR3 is CASSLGGATDTQYF. CDR3 in DNA: TGTGCCAGCAGCTTGGGGGGGGCCACAGATACGCAGTATTTT.

This chain joins TRBV7-3 and TRBJ2-1, with 8 bases aligning to TRBD1. The germline CDR1 and CDR2 sequences are SGHTA and FQGTGA. CDR3 length: 15 amino acids. After removal of 1 base from V and 4 bases from J, the junction contained 3 bases not matched to a gene. CDR3 bases: TGTGCCAGCAGCTTAATGGGGACAGGATACAATGAGCAGTTCTTC. It translates to CASSLMGTGYNEQFF.

J is TRBJ2-1 and V is TRBV2; 10 positions agree with TRBD2. This CDR3 has 17 amino acids. Germline V lookup: CDR1 SNHLY, CDR2 FYNNEI. After removal of 1 base from V and 5 bases from J, the junction contained 8 bases not matched to a gene. The CDR3 reads CASSEGGTSGAHNEQFF. Written as DNA, the CDR3 is TGTGCCAGCAGTGAAGGTGGTACTAGCGGGGCACACAATGAGCAGTTCTTC.

The chain has TRBV7-8 and TRBJ2-7, with 10 bases fitting TRBD1. Germline lookup yields CDR1 SGHVS and CDR2 FQNEAQ. The V segment lost 3 bases and the J segment 7 bases; nucleotides outside the gene matches: 15. The CDR3 runs 17 residues. The CDR3 is CASSFHPRQGARKEQYF. The CDR3 DNA follows: TGTGCCAGCAGCTTTCACCCGAGACAGGGGGCTAGGAAAGAGCAGTACTTC.

This clone was picked up a small number of times. The chain employs TRBV29-1 and TRBJ1-1, with a weak D call TRBD1 (5 bases). The CDR3 has 11 amino acids. V shed 7 bases and J shed 5 bases, with 11 bases lying between them. CDR1 and CDR2 (germline): SQVTM, ANQGSEA. CDR3 DNA sequence: TGCAGCGCGGGGACGGGGACTGAAGCTTTCTTT. Translated, it gives CSAGTGTEAFF.

The rearrangement uses TRBV7-2 and TRBJ2-1; tentative D call: TRBD2 (5 bases). The V gene lost 6 bases and the J gene lost 6 bases, with 12 bases spanning the gap. The CDR3 contains 13 residues. CDR1 is SGHTA and CDR2 is FQGNSA in the germline V gene. The CDR3 DNA follows: TGTGCCAGCAGGTCCGGGAACGGCAATGAGCAGTTCTTC. This codes for CASRSGNGNEQFF.

This sequence joins TRBV2 and TRBJ2-3, with D possibly being TRBD2 (5 bases). V lost 4 bases, J lost 2 bases, and 13 bases lay in between. The CDR3 contains 15 residues. In germline, CDR1 is SNHLY, CDR2 FYNNEI. CDR3 residues: CASSGGLAYTDTQYF. CDR3 nucleotide sequence: TGTGCCAGCAGTGGAGGATTAGCGTACACAGATACGCAGTATTTT.

The chain couples TRBV5-1 to TRBJ2-6, with D tentatively TRBD1 (6 bases). V lost 4 bases to trimming and J lost 0 bases, with 17 bases between them. CDR1 and CDR2 from the germline V gene are SGHRS and YFSETQ. The CDR3 length is 18 residues. CDR3 DNA: TGCGCCAGCAGCCAGGGGTGGGGGCTGAGCTCTGGGGCCAACGTCCTGACTTTC. It yields the protein CASSQGWGLSSGANVLTF.

In its sample, this clone was seen a few times. The CDR3 DNA sequence: TGTGCCAGCAGCTTAGACAGGGCTAACACCGGGGAGCTGTTTTTT. Protein: CASSLDRANTGELFF. The rearrangement links TRBV7-6 to TRBJ2-2; D is perhaps TRBD1 (6 bases). The CDR3 is made up of 15 amino acids. CDR1 and CDR2 from the germline V gene are SGHVS and FNYEAQ. V was clipped by 1 base and J by 2 bases, with 8 bases between them.

The chain has TRBV4-1 and TRBJ2-7, with D tentatively TRBD2 (5 bases). The CDR3 is 15 residues long. Trimming cost V 4 bases and J 0 bases, with 13 bases left between them. The germline V gene has CDR1 MGHRA and CDR2 YSYEKL. CDR3 in amino acids: CASSPGNRGSYEQYF. The DNA of the CDR3 is TGCGCCAGCAGCCCCGGCAACCGGGGCTCCTACGAGCAGTACTTC.

The J gene is TRBJ1-4, the V gene TRBV7-9; D is undetermined. The V gene's germline CDR1 is SEHNR and CDR2 FQNEAQ (reference sequence). CDR3 length: 16 residues. Trimming cost V 1 base and J 5 bases, with 14 bases left between them. The CDR3 coding sequence is TGTGCCAGCAGCTTAGGAGAGGTACGGCTGAATGAAAAACTGTTTTTT. Protein sequence: CASSLGEVRLNEKLFF.

CDR3 residues: CASSEKTGWDSPLHF. In DNA, the CDR3 is TGTGCCAGCAGTGAGAAGACAGGGTGGGATTCACCCCTCCACTTT. This chain joins TRBV6-1 and TRBJ1-6; 7 bases map to TRBD1. This CDR3 is 15 amino acids long. Trimming cost V 3 bases and J 8 bases; bases outside gene matches: 7. Germline V gene data show CDR1 as MNHNS and CDR2 as SASEGT.